A selection of T cell receptor beta chains follows, all from one sample in a study of beta chain features in type 1 diabetes. This table comes from immunoSEQ multiplex PCR, and its TCRdb copy is limited to in-frame clones, with some not included. This sample has roughly 260,000 clones, with approximately 10% found just once. The sequencing input was naive CD4+ T cells from blood. Receptors were obtained from a man aged 30 to 45 with type 1 diabetes. Each CDR3 is given with its conserved first and last residue. The D gene is left open where the match is weak. Size is omitted from some rows. Given values are once, few, many or a class for expanded clones.

>TRBV18|TRBJ2-7|TRBD2|-
CASSPRILADTYEQYF
TGTGCCAGCTCACCAAGGATCCTAGCGGACACCTACGAGCAGTACTTC
>TRBV7-2|TRBJ2-7|TRBD1|-
CASSPDRAYEQYF
TGTGCCAGCAGCCCGGACAGGGCCTACGAGCAGTACTTC
>TRBV11-2|TRBJ2-1|-|few
CASSLAGHYNEQFF
TGTGCCAGCAGCTTAGCAGGGCACTACAATGAGCAGTTCTTC
>TRBV5-4|TRBJ2-1|TRBD1|-
CASSSTGTGTDEQFF
TGTGCCAGCAGCTCGACCGGGACAGGGACGGATGAGCAGTTCTTC
>TRBV5-4|TRBJ2-5|-|few
CASNTGLGLMETQYF
TGTGCCAGCAACACCGGACTGGGCCTGATGGAGACCCAGTACTTC
>TRBV11-1|TRBJ2-1|TRBD1|few
CASNNPDRGNEQFF
TGTGCCAGCAATAACCCGGACAGGGGCAATGAGCAGTTCTTC
>TRBV18|TRBJ2-5|TRBD1|few
CASSPGTGEETQYF
TGTGCCAGCTCACCGGGGACAGGGGAAGAGACCCAGTACTTC
>TRBV6-4|TRBJ2-1|-|-
CASSNQQGNEQFF
TGTGCCAGCAGTAACCAACAGGGCAATGAGCAGTTCTTC
>TRBV2|TRBJ2-5|-|-
CASSGLPRETQYF
TGTGCCAGCTCAGGACTTCCGAGGGAGACCCAGTACTTC
>TRBV6-6|TRBJ1-5|TRBD1|few
CASSPQGGSNQPQHF
TGTGCCAGCAGTCCGCAGGGGGGCAGCAATCAGCCCCAGCATTTT
>TRBV4-3|TRBJ2-1|TRBD2|-
CASSPGRTSGGENEQFF
TGCGCCAGCAGCCCAGGGAGGACTAGCGGGGGGGAAAATGAGCAGTTCTTC
>TRBV28|TRBJ2-7|TRBD1|-
CASSQDRGLNEQYF
TGTGCCAGCAGTCAGGACAGGGGGCTGAACGAGCAGTACTTC
>TRBV5-1|TRBJ2-7|-|-
CASSPNLAPYEQYF
TGCGCCAGCAGCCCCAACTTAGCCCCCTACGAGCAGTACTTC
>TRBV28|TRBJ2-5|TRBD1|few
CASSSGQGGVQETQYF
TGTGCCAGCAGTTCGGGACAGGGTGGGGTCCAAGAGACCCAGTACTTC
>TRBV29-1|TRBJ1-6|TRBD1|few
CSAGQGVNSPLHF
TGCAGCGCCGGACAGGGGGTAAATTCACCCCTCCACTTT
>TRBV7-2|TRBJ2-1|-|-
CASSQQVPYNEQFF
TGTGCCAGCAGCCAGCAGGTACCCTACAATGAGCAGTTCTTC
>TRBV5-1|TRBJ1-5|-|-
CASSLDRNQPQHF
TGCGCCAGCAGCTTGGACAGGAATCAGCCCCAGCATTTT
>TRBV25-1|TRBJ2-2|-|-
CASSWGVGAGTGELFF
TGTGCCAGCAGTTGGGGGGTCGGGGCTGGCACCGGGGAGCTGTTTTTT
>TRBV18|TRBJ1-2|TRBD1|-
CASSPSTGDRYGYTF
TGTGCCAGCTCACCTTCGACAGGGGACCGCTATGGCTACACCTTC
>TRBV21-1|TRBJ1-2|-|-
CASSNPRQGDYGYTF
TGTGCCAGCAGCAACCCTCGCCAAGGGGACTATGGCTACACCTTC
>TRBV7-9|TRBJ1-4|-|few
CASSPKGVANEKLFF
TGTGCCAGCAGCCCCAAAGGGGTGGCTAATGAAAAACTGTTTTTT
>TRBV25-1|TRBJ2-1|-|few
CASAPPGPGLNEQFF
TGTGCCAGCGCCCCCCCGGGCCCAGGACTCAATGAGCAGTTCTTC
>TRBV9|TRBJ2-1|-|-
CASSKGAGGDEQFF
TGTGCCAGCTCCAAGGGGGCCGGCGGGGATGAGCAGTTCTTC